This T cell receptor (beta chain) was identified during a study of blood T cell repertoires in COVID-19. Overall study context: The cDNA or gDNA used as material had been derived from T cells, B-cell-depleted T cells, or PBMCs.

V was clipped by 4 bases and J by 2 bases, with 24 bases between them. Per germline, CDR1 PRHDT and CDR2 FYEKMQ (reference sequence). This CDR3 has 20 residues. Sequencing used immunoSEQ multiplex PCR; TCRdb keeps in-frame clones, though not all of them. The sample has about 230,000 clones; 65% to 85% are singletons. V gene TRBV13 combines with J gene TRBJ2-6; D ambiguous. Sequencing was done on a sample of peripheral blood. The receptor was derived from a man aged 35-49 years with active or convalescent COVID-19. The CDR3 sequence is CASSSFRRAQIETGANVLTF. The CDR3 nucleotides read TGTGCCAGCAGCTCATTTAGGAGAGCGCAGATAGAGACTGGGGCCAACGTCCTGACTTTC.